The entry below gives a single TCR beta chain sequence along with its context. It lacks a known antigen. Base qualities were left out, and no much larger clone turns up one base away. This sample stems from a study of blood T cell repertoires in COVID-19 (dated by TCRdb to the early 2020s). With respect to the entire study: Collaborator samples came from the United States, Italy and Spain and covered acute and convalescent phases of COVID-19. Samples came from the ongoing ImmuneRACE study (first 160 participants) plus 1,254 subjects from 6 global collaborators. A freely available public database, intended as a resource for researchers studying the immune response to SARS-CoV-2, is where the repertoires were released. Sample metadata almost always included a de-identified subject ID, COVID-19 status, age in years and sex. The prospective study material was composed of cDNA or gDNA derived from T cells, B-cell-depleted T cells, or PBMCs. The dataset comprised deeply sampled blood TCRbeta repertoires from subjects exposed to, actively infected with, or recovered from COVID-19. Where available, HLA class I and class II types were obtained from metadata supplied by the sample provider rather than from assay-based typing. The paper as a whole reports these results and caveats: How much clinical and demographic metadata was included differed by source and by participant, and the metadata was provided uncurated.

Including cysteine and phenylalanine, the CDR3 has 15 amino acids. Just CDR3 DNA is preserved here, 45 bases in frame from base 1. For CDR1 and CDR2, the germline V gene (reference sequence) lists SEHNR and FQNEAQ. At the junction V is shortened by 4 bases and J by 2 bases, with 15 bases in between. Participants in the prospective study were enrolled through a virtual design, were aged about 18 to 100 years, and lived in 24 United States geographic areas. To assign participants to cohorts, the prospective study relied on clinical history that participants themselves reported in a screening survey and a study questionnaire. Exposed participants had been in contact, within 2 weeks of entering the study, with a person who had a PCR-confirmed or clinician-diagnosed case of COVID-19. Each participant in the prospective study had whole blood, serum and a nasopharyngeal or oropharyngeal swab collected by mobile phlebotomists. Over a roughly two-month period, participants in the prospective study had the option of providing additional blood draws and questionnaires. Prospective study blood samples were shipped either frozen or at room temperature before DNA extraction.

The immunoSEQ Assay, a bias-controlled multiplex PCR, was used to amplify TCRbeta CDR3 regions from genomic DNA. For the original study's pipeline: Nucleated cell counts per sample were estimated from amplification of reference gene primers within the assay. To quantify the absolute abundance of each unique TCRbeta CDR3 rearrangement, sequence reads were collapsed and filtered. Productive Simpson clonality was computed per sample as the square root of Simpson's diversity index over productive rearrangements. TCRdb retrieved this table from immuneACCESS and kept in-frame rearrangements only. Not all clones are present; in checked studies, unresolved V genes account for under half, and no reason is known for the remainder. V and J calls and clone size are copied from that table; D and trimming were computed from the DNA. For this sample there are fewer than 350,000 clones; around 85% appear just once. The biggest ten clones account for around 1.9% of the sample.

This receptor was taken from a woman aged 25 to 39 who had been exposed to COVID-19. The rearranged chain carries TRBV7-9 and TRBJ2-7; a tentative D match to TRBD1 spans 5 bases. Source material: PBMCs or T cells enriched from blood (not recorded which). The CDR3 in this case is CASSSPPRATYEQYF. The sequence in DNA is TGTGCCAGCAGCTCCCCCCCCAGGGCCACCTACGAGCAGTACTTC.